A selection of T cell receptor beta chains follows, all from one sample in a study of control samples from healthy donors and cancer patients. Generated by immunoSEQ multiplex PCR, the TCRdb table keeps only in-frame clones and is missing some. The sample has about 150,000 clones, approximately 94% seen once. Sample: blood. All receptors derive from a woman aged 18 to 35 in good health. Both conserved end residues are part of each CDR3. D genes are given only for firm matches. Size is stated for part of the rows, as once, few or many counts, or as a class when the clone is expanded.

DNA | CDR3 | size | J | V | D
TGTGCCAGCAGTGACCAGGGGAGCTCCTACGAGCAGTACTTC | CASSDQGSSYEQYF | once | TRBJ2-7 | TRBV25-1 | NA
TGTGCCACTGGGAGGGACGGAGCATTTCCTAACTATGGCTACACCTTC | CATGRDGAFPNYGYTF | NA | TRBJ1-2 | TRBV28 | NA
TGTGCCAGCATCCGGGACAGCTCCTACAATGAGCAGTTCTTC | CASIRDSSYNEQFF | few | TRBJ2-1 | TRBV25-1 | TRBD1
TGTGCCACCTGGGACAGGGGGAACACTGAAGCTTTCTTT | CATWDRGNTEAFF | NA | TRBJ1-1 | TRBV10-3 | TRBD1
TGTGCCAGCAGCGTACGGGCAGGGTCGGGTGGCTACACCTTC | CASSVRAGSGGYTF | NA | TRBJ1-2 | TRBV9 | NA
TGTGCCAGCAGTACCGTTTTAAGGGGGCAAGATACGCAGTATTTT | CASSTVLRGQDTQYF | NA | TRBJ2-3 | TRBV6-2/TRBV6-3 | TRBD1
TGTGCCAGCAGCCTCGGGAGGGATCGTGAGCAGTACTTC | CASSLGRDREQYF | NA | TRBJ2-7 | TRBV7-9 | TRBD2
TGTGCCAGCAGCTTCGTAACAGCCCGGAGCGGCTACACCTTC | CASSFVTARSGYTF | NA | TRBJ1-2 | TRBV11-3 | NA
TGTGCCGGAGGGGATGACTATGGCTACACCTTC | CAGGDDYGYTF | NA | TRBJ1-2 | TRBV28 | NA
TGCGCCAGCAGCCAAACTAGCGGGACCTACAATGAGCAGTTCTTC | CASSQTSGTYNEQFF | NA | TRBJ2-1 | TRBV4-3 | TRBD2
TGTGCCAGCAGCACAAGGAACACTGAAGCTTTCTTT | CASSTRNTEAFF | once | TRBJ1-1 | TRBV3-1/TRBV3-2 | NA
TGTGCCAGCAGTGAAATCTCGGCAGGAGGGGACTATGGCTACACCTTC | CASSEISAGGDYGYTF | once | TRBJ1-2 | TRBV6-1 | NA
TGTGCCAGCAGTTACGGGGCTTACTACGAGCAGTACTTC | CASSYGAYYEQYF | NA | TRBJ2-7 | TRBV6-5 | NA
TGTGCCAGTACCCGCAGGGAGGCCACTGAAGCTTTCTTT | CASTRREATEAFF | NA | TRBJ1-1 | TRBV19 | NA
TGTGCCAGTAAAGCGCCTTATGGCTACACCTTC | CASKAPYGYTF | NA | TRBJ1-2 | TRBV19 | NA
TGTGCCAGCAGCTTAGCAGAACAGGGCGGATCCCGGTCCTACGAGCAGTACTTC | CASSLAEQGGSRSYEQYF | NA | TRBJ2-7 | TRBV7-9 | NA
TGCAGCGTACTCCTGCCGGATCAGCCCCAGCATTTT | CSVLLPDQPQHF | NA | TRBJ1-5 | TRBV29-1 | NA
TGTGCCACCAGCACTTTCCAGGGCACTGAAGCTTTCTTT | CATSTFQGTEAFF | NA | TRBJ1-1 | TRBV15 | NA
TGTGCCAGCAGCCTCCGGGAGATACTCTACGAGCAGTACTTC | CASSLREILYEQYF | NA | TRBJ2-7 | TRBV5-6 | NA
TGTGCCATCAGTGACGGAGGATCCCTCCACTTT | CAISDGGSLHF | NA | TRBJ1-6 | TRBV10-3 | NA
TGCGCCAGCAGCCCGGGACAGGGGGCGAACACTGAAGCTTTCTTT | CASSPGQGANTEAFF | NA | TRBJ1-1 | TRBV5-1 | TRBD1
TGTGCCATCAGTGAGCCCGGGGGCGACTATGGCTACACCTTC | CAISEPGGDYGYTF | once | TRBJ1-2 | TRBV10-3 | NA
TGTGCCATCAGAGACTCCGGGACTTCCGAGCAGTTCTTC | CAIRDSGTSEQFF | NA | TRBJ2-1 | TRBV10-3 | NA
TGTGCCAGTAGTATATTCACCAACGGGGCGAACACCGGGGAGCTGTTTTTT | CASSIFTNGANTGELFF | NA | TRBJ2-2 | TRBV19 | NA
TGCGCCAGCAGCTTGTGGCCGGGGACGGGCGGCTACACCTTC | CASSLWPGTGGYTF | NA | TRBJ1-2 | TRBV5-1 | NA
TGTGCCAGCAGCTTAACGGGCCTAAGCCTAGCCAAAAACATTCAGTACTTC | CASSLTGLSLAKNIQYF | once | TRBJ2-4 | TRBV7-2 | NA
TGTGCCAGCAGTCTGATTCGGACTAATGAAAAACTGTTTTTT | CASSLIRTNEKLFF | NA | TRBJ1-4 | TRBV2 | NA
TGCGCCAGCAGCCAAGATTGGGATCAAGGGGACTATAATTCACCCCTCCACTTT | CASSQDWDQGDYNSPLHF | few | TRBJ1-6 | TRBV4-1 | NA
TGTGCCAGCTCACTAAGCACAGGGGGACGGGACACTGAAGCTTTCTTT | CASSLSTGGRDTEAFF | NA | TRBJ1-1 | TRBV18 | TRBD1
TGTGCCAGCAGCTTAAGGGAGAACTACGAGCAGTACTTC | CASSLRENYEQYF | NA | TRBJ2-7 | TRBV13 | NA
TGTGCCAGCAGCCAAGACCTGACACCCCTCCACTTT | CASSQDLTPLHF | NA | TRBJ1-6 | TRBV14 | NA
TGTGCCAGCAGTTACGGGGGAGCCGGCTCCTACGAGCAGTACTTC | CASSYGGAGSYEQYF | NA | TRBJ2-7 | TRBV6-6 | NA
TGTGCCAGCAGCCAAGGGGAGACCCAGTACTTC | CASSQGETQYF | few | TRBJ2-5 | TRBV3-1/TRBV3-2 | NA
TGTGCCAGCAGCCCGCCGACAGGGATCTATGGCTACACCTTC | CASSPPTGIYGYTF | NA | TRBJ1-2 | TRBV7-8 | TRBD1
TGCGCCAGCGGACTGACTAGCGGGGGTCTCGAGCAGTACTTC | CASGLTSGGLEQYF | NA | TRBJ2-7 | TRBV5-1 | TRBD2